This T cell receptor beta chain is from a study of Graves' ophthalmopathy and Graves' hyperthyroidism. RNA transcripts served as template for amplifying TCR beta CDR3 sequences. A first-round RT-PCR used HTBI primers, followed by a second-round multiplex PCR. TCRdb passed the multiplex PCR reads through MiXCR, listing each CDR3 protein once. The sample includes around 660,000 distinct CDR3 sequences, about 38% of them seen just once. Ophthalmopathy donors showed moderate-to-severe activity, CAS ≥3, NOSPECS ≥4 and a duration under 3 months. Someone took the PBMCs out of 8.5 to 10 ml of fresh peripheral blood. For this clonotype: The antigen is unknown.

Germline CDR1 is MGHDK and CDR2 is SYGVNS. The V end lost 3 bases, the J end lost 2 bases, and 7 bases lay between the germline ends. CDR3 length: 13 amino acids. Whole-study results and caveats: Ophthalmopathy progression was predicted by the model at about 70% sensitivity and approximately 72% specificity.

The TCR was taken from an adult man with Graves' ophthalmopathy. The rearrangement links TRBV25-1 to TRBJ1-2, with D unclear. Material for sequencing was peripheral blood. The CDR3 sequence: CASSEVGNYGYTF. The CDR3 coding sequence is TGTGCCAGCAGTGAGGTGGGGAACTATGGCTACACCTTC.